These T cell receptor beta chains were read from a single sample in a study of identical twins. TCRdb reprocessed the 5' RACE reads via MiXCR and lists one record per CDR3 protein. The sample yields about 470,000 distinct CDR3 sequences, approximately 24% seen once. These sequences were also reported in another study, on T cells expressing NK-cell markers.

The sample comprised CD4+ T cells sorted from blood. The source is a woman aged 18-29 years in good health. The CDR3 runs from the conserved cysteine through the conserved F or W. A D gene is named only where the DNA matches it firmly. Clone size is shown for a subset of rows, as once, few, many or a class of expanded clone.

V,size,J,D,DNA,CDR3
TRBV9,NA,TRBJ2-3,NA,TGTGCCAGCAGCGTAGGGAGCGAAGCTAGCACAGATACGCAGTATTTT,CASSVGSEASTDTQYF
TRBV6-1,NA,TRBJ2-7,TRBD2,TGTGCCAGCAGTCGGCAAGGACTAGCGGGGTTGTTTTACGAGCAGTACTTC,CASSRQGLAGLFYEQYF
TRBV3-1,few,TRBJ1-3,NA,TGTGCCAGCAGCCCGCGTGAGGGGAACTCTGGAAACACCATATATTTT,CASSPREGNSGNTIYF
TRBV7-9,NA,TRBJ1-1,NA,TGTGCCAGCAGCCCCCGGCAGGGAGCTTTCTTT,CASSPRQGAFF
TRBV12-3/TRBV12-4,NA,TRBJ2-4,NA,TGTGCCAGCACCGTCGCAGGAGGCAAAAACATTCAGTACTTC,CASTVAGGKNIQYF
TRBV6-5,few,TRBJ2-7,NA,TGTGCCAGCAGTTACCGAACCGGGAAAGAGGACGAGCAGTACTTC,CASSYRTGKEDEQYF
TRBV11-1,few,TRBJ2-5,TRBD2,TGTGCCAGCAGCTTCCCCATGATAGCGGGAAAAGACCGAGAGACCCAGTACTTC,CASSFPMIAGKDRETQYF
TRBV6-1,NA,TRBJ1-2,NA,TGTGCCAGCAGTCCCGCTGTGGGAGGTGGCTACACCTTC,CASSPAVGGGYTF
TRBV28,few,TRBJ1-1,TRBD1,TGTGCCGCACAGGGGACCTTGAACACTGAAGCTTTCTTT,CAAQGTLNTEAFF
TRBV5-1,NA,TRBJ2-5,TRBD2,TGCGCCAGCAGCTTCGGCGGGAGCGGGGGACAAGAGACCCAGTACTTC,CASSFGGSGGQETQYF
TRBV7-2,few,TRBJ2-3,NA,TGTGCCAGCAGCTTAGTTGGTGGGGGACCGCAGTATTTT,CASSLVGGGPQYF
TRBV12-3/TRBV12-4,NA,TRBJ2-5,NA,TGTGCCAGCAGTTTCGGGCTCCAAGAGACCCAGTACTTC,CASSFGLQETQYF
TRBV25-1,few,TRBJ2-7,NA,TGTGCCAGCAGCCGTACGGGGCTCACCTACGAGCAGTACTTC,CASSRTGLTYEQYF
TRBV9,few,TRBJ1-2,NA,TGTGCCAGCAGCGCTCACCACACAGGATGGTATGGCTACACCTTC,CASSAHHTGWYGYTF
TRBV11-3,NA,TRBJ2-5,TRBD2,TGTGCCAGCGAACGGGGGGGGTGGGCGTTGGAGACCCAGTACTTC,CASERGGWALETQYF
TRBV20-1,NA,TRBJ2-1,TRBD2,TGCAGTGCGGACCCTAGCGGGAGGTTCGATGAGCAGTTCTTC,CSADPSGRFDEQFF
TRBV20-1,NA,TRBJ1-1,TRBD1,TGCAGTGCTAGAACAGGGGGGGACACTGAAGCTTTCTTT,CSARTGGDTEAFF